This T cell receptor beta chain was observed in a study of chemoradiotherapy in HPV16-positive cancers. For the study at large: A couple of HPV16-positive patients' cells yielded candidate HPV-specific clones and common motifs.

Profiling relied on immunoSEQ multiplex PCR, and the TCRdb table lists in-frame clones only, not all of them. The data show about 35,000 clones, around 80% seen once. Study outcomes and limitations: During treatment, candidate HPV-specific clones and E7-related motifs expanded in tumor. Better recurrence-free survival went with HPV-responsive T-cell expansion in HPV16-positive patients.

As concerns this clone: What it recognizes is unknown.

Source: blood, taken from a patient who underwent chemoradiotherapy. The clonotype comes from a human donor with HPV-associated anogenital cancer.

CDR3 amino acids: CAWSRGVGTGELFF. Here the CDR3 DNA reads TGTGCCTGGAGCCGGGGGGTAGGGACCGGGGAGCTGTTTTTT. This chain joins TRBV30 and TRBJ2-2; 7 nucleotides line up with TRBD2. CDR1 GTSNPN and CDR2 SVGIG come from the germline V gene (reference sequence). The V gene end was trimmed by 3 bases and the J gene end by 5 bases; junction bases not matched to a gene: 6. This CDR3 region has 14 residues.